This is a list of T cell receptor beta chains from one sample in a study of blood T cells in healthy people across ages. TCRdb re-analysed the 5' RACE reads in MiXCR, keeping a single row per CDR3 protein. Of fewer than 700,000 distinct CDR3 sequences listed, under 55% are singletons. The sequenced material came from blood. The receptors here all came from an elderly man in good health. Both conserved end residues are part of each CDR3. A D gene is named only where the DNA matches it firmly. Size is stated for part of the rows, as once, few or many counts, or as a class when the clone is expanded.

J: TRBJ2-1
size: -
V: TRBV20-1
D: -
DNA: TGCAGTGCTAGCAGGGCCCGGGGGGAGCAGTTCTTC
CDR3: CSASRARGEQFF

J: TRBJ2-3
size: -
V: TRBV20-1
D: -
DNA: TGCAGTGCTAGAGATCGGGAGACGAACACAGATACGCAGTATTTT
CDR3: CSARDRETNTDTQYF

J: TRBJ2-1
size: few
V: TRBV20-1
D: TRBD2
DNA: TGCAGTGCTAGACCTAGCGGGATATCCTACAATGAGCAGTTCTTC
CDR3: CSARPSGISYNEQFF

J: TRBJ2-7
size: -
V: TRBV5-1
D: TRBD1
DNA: TGCGCCAGCAGCCCGGGACAGGAAAGCTCCTACGAGCAGTACTTC
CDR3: CASSPGQESSYEQYF

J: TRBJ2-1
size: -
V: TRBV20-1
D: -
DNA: TGCAGTGCTAGCCACCCTATCCGGCTTGACAATGAGCAGTTCTTC
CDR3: CSASHPIRLDNEQFF

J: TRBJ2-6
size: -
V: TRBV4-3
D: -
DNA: TGCGCCAGCAGCCCGAGTGGACCTGAGAGCTCTGGGGCCAACGTCCTGACTTTC
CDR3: CASSPSGPESSGANVLTF

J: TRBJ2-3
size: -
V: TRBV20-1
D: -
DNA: TGCAGTGCCGTGCGGTTATCCACAGATACGCAGTATTTT
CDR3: CSAVRLSTDTQYF

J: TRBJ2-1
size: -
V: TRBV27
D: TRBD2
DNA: TGTGCCAGCAGAACAAAAGGACTAGCGGGTTACAATGAGCAGTTCTTC
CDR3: CASRTKGLAGYNEQFF

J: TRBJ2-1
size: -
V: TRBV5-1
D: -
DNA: TGCGCCAGCAGCTTTAATCTGAACTACAATGAGCAGTTCTTC
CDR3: CASSFNLNYNEQFF

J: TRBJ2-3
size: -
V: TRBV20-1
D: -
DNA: TGCAGTGCTAGAGATCAGGCAGTGAGCACAGATACGCAGTATTTT
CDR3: CSARDQAVSTDTQYF

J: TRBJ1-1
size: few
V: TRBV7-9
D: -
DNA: TGTGCCAGCAGCTTACCAGGAATGCACACTGAAGCTTTCTTT
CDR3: CASSLPGMHTEAFF

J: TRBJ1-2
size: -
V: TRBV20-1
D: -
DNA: TGCAGTGCTGAGGGGGAAGGACAGAGAAATGGCTACACCTTC
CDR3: CSAEGEGQRNGYTF